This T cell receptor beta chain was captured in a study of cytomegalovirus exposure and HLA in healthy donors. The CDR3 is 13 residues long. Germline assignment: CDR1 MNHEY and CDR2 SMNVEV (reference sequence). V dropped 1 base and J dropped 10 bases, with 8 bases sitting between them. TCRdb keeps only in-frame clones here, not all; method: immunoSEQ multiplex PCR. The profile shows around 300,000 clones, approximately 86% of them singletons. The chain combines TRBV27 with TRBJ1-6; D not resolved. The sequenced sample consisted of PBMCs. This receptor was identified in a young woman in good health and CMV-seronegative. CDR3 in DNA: TGTGCCAGCAGTTTATGGCCCCGATCACCCCTCCACTTT. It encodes CASSLWPRSPLHF.